Listed here are 26 T cell receptor beta chains from one sample, sequenced in a study of blood T cells in healthy people across ages. The second PCR ran roughly 6 to 11 cycles with a sample-barcoded 5' primer and J-beta primers. TCRdb analysed the 5' RACE reads with MiXCR anew, one entry per CDR3 protein. The sample carries over 950,000 distinct CDR3 sequences, around two fifths recorded once. The sequenced sample consisted of blood. Receptor source: a man in his late teens or twenties in good health.

This clonotype was picked up a small number of times. The chain joins TRBV27 to TRBJ2-2; a possible D gene is TRBD1 (6 bases). The germline V gene encodes CDR1 MNHEY and CDR2 SMNVEV (reference sequence). CDR3 length: 14 amino acids. This chain's CDR3 is CAVRDIANTGELFF. The DNA of the CDR3 is TGTGCAGTCAGGGACATCGCGAACACCGGGGAGCTGTTTTTT.

The rearrangement joins TRBV7-8 to TRBJ2-3, with 8 bases aligning to TRBD2. CDR3 size: 15 residues. Germline CDR1 and CDR2: SGHVS and FQNEAQ. Trimming removed 0 bases from V and 5 bases from J; junction bases left unmatched: 4. This CDR3 reads CASSLAGRGEDTQYF. In DNA form, the CDR3 reads TGTGCCAGCAGCTTAGCGGGGCGGGGGGAAGATACGCAGTATTTT.

This clonotype was seen a few times. The rearrangement links TRBV12-3 or TRBV12-4 to TRBJ1-1, with unresolved D. Between the trimmed V and J ends, which lost 10 bases and 0 bases, there was a span of 9 bases. This CDR3 is 12 amino acids long. CDR3 in amino acids: CATRRMNTEAFF. In nucleotides, the CDR3 is TGTGCCACCCGACGGATGAACACTGAAGCTTTCTTT.

This clonotype was observed a handful of times. The chain uses TRBV20-1 and TRBJ1-2; D is perhaps TRBD1 (5 bases). V lost 6 bases and J 3 bases, leaving 23 bases between the germline ends. The CDR3 sequence is 16 residues long. Germline CDR1 reads DFQATT; CDR2 reads SNEGSKA (reference sequence). The CDR3, as DNA: TGCAGTGCACCGACTTTGGGGGGAGGAAGGGACTATGGCTACACCTTC. It codes for CSAPTLGGGRDYGYTF.

This clonotype was counted a few times. The chain's CDR3 is CSAQNTGTSGGAYNEQFF. As DNA, the CDR3 is TGCAGCGCACAGAACACCGGGACTAGCGGGGGGGCGTACAATGAGCAGTTCTTC. J is TRBJ2-1 and V is TRBV29-1; TRBD2 agrees at 16 bases. The V and J ends lost 7 bases and 4 bases, in that order; junction bases with no gene match: 13. The CDR3 covers 18 residues. The germline gives CDR1 SQVTM, CDR2 ANQGSEA.

This clonotype was found a few times. The V gene is TRBV6-1, the J gene TRBJ2-7; D remains unclear. V was trimmed by 2 bases and J by 9 bases, leaving 11 bases between them. CDR1 MNHNS and CDR2 SASEGT come from the germline V gene. This CDR3 has 12 amino acids. The CDR3 reads CASSEFLSAQYF. The CDR3 DNA sequence: TGTGCCAGCAGTGAATTCCTAAGTGCGCAGTACTTC.

This clonotype has just a few counts. J is TRBJ1-2 and V is TRBV20-1, with 9 bases lining up with TRBD1. Germline V gene sequence: CDR1 DFQATT, CDR2 SNEGSKA (reference sequence). The length of the CDR3 is 15 residues. The trim removed 1 base at V and 4 bases at J, leaving 7 bases unmatched. The CDR3 reads CSARGGTGLPYGYTF. Written as DNA, the CDR3 is TGCAGTGCTAGAGGTGGGACAGGGTTGCCCTATGGCTACACCTTC.

The chain employs TRBV27 and TRBJ2-7; D call uncertain. CDR3 length: 14 residues. Germline V lookup: CDR1 MNHEY, CDR2 SMNVEV (reference sequence). Trimming removed 1 base at V and 7 bases at J, with 14 bases between. The CDR3 sequence: CASSLLGMGNEQYF. The CDR3 DNA reads as TGTGCCAGCAGTTTATTAGGGATGGGCAATGAGCAGTACTTC.

The gene calls are TRBV9 and TRBJ1-1, with D maybe TRBD1 (6 bases). Deletions cut 4 bases from V and 3 bases from J, with 16 bases between. The V gene's germline CDR1 is SGDLS and CDR2 YYNGEE. The CDR3 spans 15 residues. CDR3 nucleotides: TGTGCCAGCAGCCTGCGAGCGGACAGCCACACTGAAGCTTTCTTT. Its protein is CASSLRADSHTEAFF.

This clonotype was seen only a few times. The genes are TRBV15 and TRBJ1-4; D is perhaps TRBD1 (6 bases). The V end lost 2 bases, the J end lost 7 bases, and 23 bases lay between the germline ends. CDR1 LNHNV and CDR2 YYDKDF come from the germline V gene (reference sequence). The CDR3 extends over 18 amino acids. CDR3 region: CATSRRTPEQGGGEKLFF. CDR3 DNA sequence: TGTGCCACCAGCAGAAGAACTCCAGAACAGGGAGGTGGTGAAAAACTGTTTTTT.

V usage is TRBV5-1 and J usage is TRBJ2-1; 8 bases agree with TRBD1. From germline, CDR1 is SGHRS and CDR2 YFSETQ. Trimming took 1 base from V and 6 from J; bases not matched to a gene: 3. CDR3 length: 14 amino acids. CDR3 protein: CASSLQGALNEQFF. Written as DNA, the CDR3 is TGCGCCAGCAGCTTGCAGGGGGCGCTCAATGAGCAGTTCTTC.

V and J are TRBV5-6 and TRBJ2-1; a possible D gene is TRBD1 (5 bases). Between the trimmed V and J ends, which lost 2 bases and 2 bases, there was a span of 14 bases. There are 16 residues in the CDR3. CDR1 is SGHDT, CDR2 YYEEEE, per germline. CDR3 sequence reads: CASSLGAPGPYNEQFF. The CDR3 nucleotides read TGTGCCAGCAGCTTAGGGGCCCCCGGCCCCTACAATGAGCAGTTCTTC. The whole variable domain, remainder taken from reference TRBV5-6 and TRBJ2-1, is DAGVTQSPTHLIKTRGQQVTLRCSPKSGHDTVSWYQQALGQGPQFIFQYYEEEERQRGNFPDRFSGHQFPNYSSELNVNALLLGDSALYLCASSLGAPGPYNEQFFGPGTRLTVL.

The CDR3 DNA is TGTGCCAGCAGCGTAGATGGGGACTCCTACAACGAGCAGTACTTC. It translates to CASSVDGDSYNEQYF. The V gene is TRBV9, the J gene TRBJ2-7; a possible D gene is TRBD2 (6 bases). With 0 bases removed from V and 5 bases from J, the gap between germline ends came to 15 bases. The CDR3 sequence is 15 residues long. Looked up from germline, CDR1 is SGDLS and CDR2 is YYNGEE.

The rearrangement joins TRBV20-1 to TRBJ1-4; D unclear. V lost 6 bases to trimming and J lost 4 bases, with 15 bases between them. The CDR3 extends over 14 amino acids. Per the germline V gene, CDR1 is DFQATT and CDR2 is SNEGSKA (reference sequence). This chain's CDR3 is CSAPLTGNNEKLFF. In nucleotides, the CDR3 is TGCAGTGCGCCGTTGACGGGGAATAATGAAAAACTGTTTTTT.

The V gene is TRBV4-2, the J gene TRBJ1-5; D remains unclear. Germline CDR1 reads LGHNA; CDR2 reads YNFKEQ. Trimming cost V 1 base and J 7 bases, with 8 bases left between them. This CDR3 region has 13 residues. This CDR3 reads CASSQVREQPQHF. The DNA for the CDR3 is TGTGCCAGCAGCCAAGTACGGGAGCAGCCCCAGCATTTT.

A single count supports this clonotype. Being one base from a much bigger clone, this may be a read error. The chain uses TRBV12-3 or TRBV12-4 and TRBJ1-6, with 9 nucleotides matching TRBD1. This CDR3 comprises 14 residues. V trimming: 6 bases; J trimming: 11 bases; junction bases outside the gene matches: 8. This CDR3 is CASRQTGGFPPLHF. The CDR3 coding sequence is TGTGCCAGCAGACAAACAGGGGGCTTTCCACCCCTCCACTTT.

J is TRBJ2-4 and V is TRBV20-1, with TRBD2 matching 12 bases. CDR3 length: 16 amino acids. Germline lookup yields CDR1 DFQATT and CDR2 SNEGSKA (reference sequence). V was pared by 4 bases and J by 13 bases, with 17 bases of the junction left unmatched. The CDR3 nucleotides are TGCAGTGCTATACCCCGGACTAGCGGGGACTACAATGAGCAGTACTTC. This sequence encodes CSAIPRTSGDYNEQYF.

This clonotype occurred a few times. The chain has TRBV4-1 and TRBJ2-5; 7 positions agree with TRBD2. The CDR3 is 17 amino acids. V dropped 0 bases and J dropped 1; count of bases not matched to a gene: 8. Germline V gives CDR1 MGHRA, CDR2 YSYEKL. The CDR3 spells CASSQDSLGGIQETQYF. The CDR3 bases are TGCGCCAGCAGCCAAGATTCCCTGGGGGGGATCCAAGAGACCCAGTACTTC.

In the case of this clonotype: The germline gene is not matched at one end of the junction; a read error may be the cause. The chain joins TRBV6-5 to TRBJ2-4; 9 positions agree with TRBD1. This CDR3 comprises 14 residues. The germline gives CDR1 MNHEY, CDR2 SVGAGI. The CDR3 coding sequence is TGTGCCAGCGGTTACACAGGGGGCACCTACAAGCAGTACTTC. Encoded protein: CASGYTGGTYKQYF.

This clonotype has only a few counts. The rearrangement uses TRBV6-2 or TRBV6-3 and TRBJ2-5; D unclear. Looked up from germline, CDR1 is MNHEY and CDR2 is SVGEGT. This CDR3 is built from 14 residues. The V end lost 6 bases, the J end lost 4 bases, and 15 bases lay between the germline ends. The CDR3 nucleotides read TGTGCCAGCAGCCCCCCCCAGATACGAGAGACCCAGTACTTC. Protein: CASSPPQIRETQYF.

This clonotype occurred a few times. This rearrangement joins TRBV29-1 to TRBJ2-2; unclear D gene. This CDR3 has 14 amino acids. Germline V CDR1 and CDR2: SQVTM, ANQGSEA. V was trimmed by 4 bases and J by 0 bases, leaving 9 bases between them. CDR3 bases: TGCAGCGTTGTAGGGCTAACGAACACCGGGGAGCTGTTTTTT. Translated: CSVVGLTNTGELFF.

The chain links TRBV7-3 to TRBJ2-1; D gene ambiguous. The CDR3 loop spans 15 amino acids. Germline V gene lookup returns CDR1 SGHTA and CDR2 FQGTGA. V lost 5 bases and J lost 0, with 11 bases in between. The DNA for the CDR3 is TGTGCCAGCAGCACCCAAAGTAGCTCCTACAATGAGCAGTTCTTC. It encodes CASSTQSSSYNEQFF. Drawing the rest from reference TRBV7-3 and TRBJ2-1, the complete variable domain is GAGVSQTPSNKVTEKGKYVELRCDPISGHTALYWYRQSLGQGPEFLIYFQGTGAADDSGLPNDRFFAVRPEGSVSTLKIQRTERGDSAVYLCASSTQSSSYNEQFFGPGTRLTVL.

This clonotype has at least ten counts. The chain recombines TRBV7-2 with TRBJ1-5, with D uncertain. CDR3 size: 12 residues. Per the germline V gene, CDR1 is SGHTA and CDR2 is FQGNSA. The V gene lost 0 bases and the J gene lost 6 bases, with 3 bases spanning the gap. The CDR3 DNA reads TGTGCCAGCAGCTTAGCAGGTCAGCCCCAGCATTTT. It yields the protein CASSLAGQPQHF. Variable domain in full (rest from reference TRBV7-2 and TRBJ1-5): GAGVSQSPSNKVTEKGKDVELRCDPISGHTALYWYRQSLGQGLEFLIYFQGNSAPDKSGLPSDRFSAERTGGSVSTLTIQRTQQEDSAVYLCASSLAGQPQHFGDGTRLSIL.

This clonotype has a single count. This may come from a read error, since a much larger clone is one base off. CDR3 residues: CASSIAGSSYNEQYF. CDR3 nucleotide sequence: TGTGCCAGCAGCATTGCAGGGAGCTCCTACAATGAGCAGTACTTC. The chain recombines TRBV7-9 with TRBJ2-1; the D call may be TRBD1 or TRBD2 (5 bases each). The tail of the sequence fits TRBJ2-7 better, so the J call may be wrong. The CDR3 is 15 amino acids. CDR1 is SEHNR, CDR2 FQNEAQ, per germline (reference sequence).

This clonotype was seen only a few times. The chain is built from TRBV6-2 or TRBV6-3 and TRBJ2-2, with 8 positions matching TRBD2. The CDR3 extends over 16 amino acids. V shed 3 bases and J 2 bases; nucleotides not matched to a gene: 5. CDR1 and CDR2 from the germline V gene are MNHEY and SVGEGT. In nucleotides, the CDR3 is TGTGCCAGCAGTTATCGGAGCGGGGGTAACACCGGGGAGCTGTTTTTT. Residues: CASSYRSGGNTGELFF.

This chain links TRBV6-1 with TRBJ1-2, with D uncertain. The CDR3 length is 14 residues. CDR1 and CDR2 (germline): MNHNS, SASEGT. V lost 2 bases to trimming and J lost 0 bases, with 7 bases between them. CDR3 sequence: CASSEWEPNYGYTF. The CDR3 DNA is TGTGCCAGCAGTGAATGGGAACCTAACTATGGCTACACCTTC.